The rows below give T cell receptor beta chains drawn from one sample of a study of shared clonotypes between healthy human individuals. Repertoires were generated with immunoSEQ multiplex PCR, while TCRdb's copy carries only in-frame clones and drops some. The sample shows around 1.6 million clones, 98% of them seen only once. Sequencing used naive CD4+ T cells sorted from blood. These receptors originate from a man aged 30 to 39 in good health. Both conserved end residues are part of each CDR3. D genes are given only for firm matches. A row's size may be missing; if present it is once, few, many or a size class.

J: TRBJ1-1
D: TRBD1
size: NA
V: TRBV7-9
CDR3: CASSGRDREKTEAFF
DNA: TGTGCCAGCAGCGGCCGCGACAGGGAGAAAACTGAAGCTTTCTTT

J: TRBJ2-7
D: TRBD2
size: NA
V: TRBV6-1
CDR3: CASRALEREIAEQYF
DNA: TGTGCCAGCAGAGCCTTGGAGCGGGAGATCGCCGAGCAGTACTTC

J: TRBJ2-1
D: TRBD2
size: NA
V: TRBV5-1
CDR3: CASSLGGLAGGHEQFF
DNA: TGCGCCAGCAGCTTGGGGGGACTAGCGGGAGGCCATGAGCAGTTCTTC

J: TRBJ2-4
D: TRBD1
size: NA
V: TRBV5-6
CDR3: CASSLGGQARAKNIQYF
DNA: TGTGCCAGCAGCTTGGGGGGACAGGCTAGGGCCAAAAACATTCAGTACTTC

J: TRBJ2-7
D: NA
size: once
V: TRBV5-1
CDR3: CASSLLSHAYEQYF
DNA: TGCGCCAGCAGCTTGTTGTCCCACGCCTACGAGCAGTACTTC

J: TRBJ2-7
D: NA
size: NA
V: TRBV9
CDR3: CASSVVPGVEQYF
DNA: TGTGCCAGCAGCGTAGTACCAGGGGTTGAGCAGTACTTC

J: TRBJ2-1
D: NA
size: NA
V: TRBV4-1
CDR3: CASSQVEGAGYNEQFF
DNA: TGCGCCAGCAGCCAAGTTGAGGGAGCGGGCTACAATGAGCAGTTCTTC

J: TRBJ2-2
D: NA
size: NA
V: TRBV7-8
CDR3: CASSLLPTGELFF
DNA: TGTGCCAGCAGCTTACTCCCCACCGGGGAGCTGTTTTTT

J: TRBJ2-1
D: TRBD1
size: NA
V: TRBV5-1
CDR3: CASSTGGFPTSYNEQFF
DNA: TGCGCCAGTTCGACAGGGGGTTTTCCCACGTCCTACAATGAGCAGTTCTTC

J: TRBJ2-2
D: NA
size: NA
V: TRBV6-6
CDR3: CASFSTGELFF
DNA: TGTGCCAGCTTCTCCACCGGGGAGCTGTTTTTT

J: TRBJ2-3
D: TRBD2
size: NA
V: TRBV5-1
CDR3: CASSLEVLAGWGTSGSTDTQYF
DNA: TGCGCCAGCAGCCTAGAAGTACTAGCGGGTTGGGGCACAAGCGGAAGCACAGATACGCAGTATTTT

J: TRBJ2-4
D: NA
size: NA
V: TRBV30
CDR3: CAWSVRGAKNIQYF
DNA: TGTGCCTGGAGTGTACGGGGGGCCAAAAACATTCAGTACTTC

J: TRBJ2-2
D: TRBD2
size: NA
V: TRBV28
CDR3: CASSLGGSGTGELFF
DNA: TGTGCCAGCAGTTTAGGCGGGAGTGGGACCGGGGAGCTGTTTTTT

J: TRBJ2-3
D: NA
size: once
V: TRBV2
CDR3: CAGGGHTDTQYF
DNA: TGTGCCGGTGGGGGACACACAGATACGCAGTATTTT

J: TRBJ1-5
D: NA
size: once
V: TRBV5-4
CDR3: CASSLQGGGQPQHF
DNA: TGTGCCAGCAGCTTACAGGGAGGAGGGCAGCCCCAGCATTTT

J: TRBJ1-5
D: NA
size: once
V: TRBV28
CDR3: CASSLVWGPGNQPQHF
DNA: TGTGCCAGCAGTTTGGTATGGGGGCCCGGCAATCAGCCCCAGCATTTT

J: TRBJ2-3
D: TRBD1
size: NA
V: TRBV7-8
CDR3: CASSLARGQGLNTQYF
DNA: TGTGCCAGCAGCTTAGCGCGGGGACAGGGGCTGAATACGCAGTATTTT

J: TRBJ2-7
D: TRBD1
size: once
V: TRBV4-1
CDR3: CASSQDPPGQGANGNYEQYF
DNA: TGCGCCAGCAGCCAAGATCCCCCGGGACAGGGGGCTAACGGGAACTACGAGCAGTACTTC

J: TRBJ2-5
D: NA
size: NA
V: TRBV7-7
CDR3: CASSPGQWRTQYF
DNA: TGTGCCAGCAGCCCCGGACAGTGGCGTACCCAGTACTTC

J: TRBJ2-5
D: TRBD1
size: NA
V: TRBV7-9
CDR3: CASSLTPGQRETQYF
DNA: TGTGCCAGCAGCCTTACCCCGGGACAGCGAGAGACCCAGTACTTC

J: TRBJ2-4
D: NA
size: NA
V: TRBV4-3
CDR3: CASSSDRGAGNIQYF
DNA: TGCGCCAGCAGCTCAGATCGGGGGGCGGGAAACATTCAGTACTTC

J: TRBJ2-5
D: TRBD2
size: NA
V: TRBV9
CDR3: CASSTPPLGAGYGETQYF
DNA: TGTGCCAGCAGCACACCTCCCCTGGGAGCGGGATATGGTGAGACCCAGTACTTC

J: TRBJ2-2
D: TRBD1
size: NA
V: TRBV19
CDR3: CASRGQWNTGELFF
DNA: TGTGCCAGTAGGGGACAGTGGAACACCGGGGAGCTGTTTTTT

J: TRBJ2-7
D: TRBD2
size: NA
V: TRBV5-5
CDR3: CASSPRRGERNEQYF
DNA: TGTGCCAGCAGCCCTAGACGGGGGGAGCGCAACGAGCAGTACTTC

J: TRBJ2-3
D: NA
size: NA
V: TRBV18
CDR3: CASSPPGHLADTQYF
DNA: TGTGCCAGCTCACCCCCGGGACATTTGGCAGATACGCAGTATTTT

J: TRBJ1-4
D: TRBD1
size: NA
V: TRBV6-5
CDR3: CASSYQRTGGNEKLFF
DNA: TGTGCCAGCAGTTACCAGCGGACAGGGGGGAATGAAAAACTGTTTTTT

J: TRBJ2-2
D: NA
size: NA
V: TRBV10-3
CDR3: CAISETQGTGELFF
DNA: TGTGCCATCAGTGAGACACAGGGAACCGGGGAGCTGTTTTTT

J: TRBJ2-1
D: TRBD2
size: NA
V: TRBV18
CDR3: CASSPSDGLAGGRNEQFF
DNA: TGTGCCAGCTCACCCTCGGACGGGCTAGCGGGAGGGAGGAATGAGCAGTTCTTC

J: TRBJ2-7
D: TRBD2
size: NA
V: TRBV5-3
CDR3: CARSLDGGRRTEQYF
DNA: TGTGCCAGAAGCTTGGACGGCGGGAGGAGGACCGAGCAGTACTTC

J: TRBJ1-1
D: NA
size: NA
V: TRBV6-5
CDR3: CASSSPGVNLAFF
DNA: TGTGCCAGCAGTTCCCCAGGGGTTAACTTAGCTTTCTTT

J: TRBJ1-4
D: TRBD1
size: NA
V: TRBV2
CDR3: CASSSTGTRTNEKLFF
DNA: TGTGCCAGCAGTTCGACAGGGACGAGGACTAATGAAAAACTGTTTTTT

J: TRBJ2-5
D: NA
size: NA
V: TRBV9
CDR3: CASSIGGGPGTQYF
DNA: TGTGCCAGCAGCATCGGCGGCGGTCCAGGGACCCAGTACTTC

J: TRBJ2-7
D: TRBD2
size: NA
V: TRBV5-1
CDR3: CASSFGPLRASGRVKDYEQYF
DNA: TGCGCCAGCAGCTTTGGCCCATTACGGGCTAGCGGGAGGGTAAAGGACTACGAGCAGTACTTC

J: TRBJ1-5
D: NA
size: NA
V: TRBV6-6
CDR3: CASSTPGHSNQPQHF
DNA: TGTGCCAGCAGTACCCCGGGACATAGCAATCAGCCCCAGCATTTT

J: TRBJ1-2
D: NA
size: NA
V: TRBV5-4
CDR3: CASRPRTTGMGYGYTF
DNA: TGTGCCAGCCGACCGAGGACAACAGGGATGGGCTATGGCTACACCTTC